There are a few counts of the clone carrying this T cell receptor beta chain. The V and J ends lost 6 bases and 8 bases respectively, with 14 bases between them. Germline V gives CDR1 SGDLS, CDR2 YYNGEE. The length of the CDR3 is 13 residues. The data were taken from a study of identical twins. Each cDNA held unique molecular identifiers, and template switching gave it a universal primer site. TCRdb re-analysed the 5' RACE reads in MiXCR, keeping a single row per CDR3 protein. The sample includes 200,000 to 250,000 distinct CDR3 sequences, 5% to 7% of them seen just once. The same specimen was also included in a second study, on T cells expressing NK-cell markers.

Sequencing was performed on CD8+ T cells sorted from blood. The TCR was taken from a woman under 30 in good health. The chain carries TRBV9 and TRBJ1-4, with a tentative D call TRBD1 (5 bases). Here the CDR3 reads CASTGGLGEKLFF. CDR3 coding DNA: TGTGCCAGCACGGGGGGACTCGGGGAAAAACTGTTTTTT.